Following are 8 T cell receptor beta chains from one sample sequenced in a study of brain metastases from non-small cell lung cancer. Produced via immunoSEQ multiplex PCR; TCRdb's table is partial and in-frame only. The profile shows more than 1,500 clones, about nine tenths of them singletons. Sequenced sample: primary lung tumor tissue. The receptors here all came from a donor at least 40 years old with non-small cell lung cancer.

V gene TRBV10-3 combines with J gene TRBJ2-3; 9 nucleotides line up with TRBD2. The J segment lost 5 bases and the V segment lost 4 bases, leaving 7 bases of the junction unmatched. This CDR3 is built from 15 residues. Looked up from germline, CDR1 is ENHRY and CDR2 is SYGVKD. The CDR3 is CAISGRRGGEDTQYF. CDR3 DNA: TGTGCCATCAGTGGAAGGCGGGGGGGTGAAGATACGCAGTATTTT.

This chain connects TRBV2 to TRBJ1-2, with 7 nucleotides matching TRBD1. Germline CDR1 and CDR2: SNHLY and FYNNEI. The CDR3 covers 13 residues. V dropped 4 bases and J dropped 4; count of bases not matched to a gene: 3. The CDR3 sequence is CASSATGPYGYTF. The CDR3 DNA reads TGTGCCAGCAGTGCGACAGGGCCCTATGGCTACACCTTC.

This sequence joins TRBV9 and TRBJ1-6, with TRBD1 as a possible D gene (5 bases). Germline V lookup: CDR1 SGDLS, CDR2 YYNGEE. CDR3 length: 10 amino acids. The germline V and J ends were trimmed by 7 bases and 9 bases, with 5 bases remaining between them. Written as DNA, the CDR3 is TGTGCCAGCGGGGCTTCACCCCTCCACTTT. Protein sequence: CASGASPLHF.

This chain uses TRBV7-6 with TRBJ1-1; D is undetermined. This CDR3 has 13 residues. CDR1 SGHVS and CDR2 FNYEAQ come from the germline V gene. With 1 base removed from V and 4 bases from J, the gap between germline ends came to 7 bases. The DNA of the CDR3 is TGTGCCAGCAGCTTAGGGGGAGGCACTGAAGCTTTCTTT. Translated, it gives CASSLGGGTEAFF.

The rearrangement joins TRBV24-1 to TRBJ1-6; TRBD1 matches 8 bases. CDR3 length equals 13 residues. The junction had 1 base not matched to a gene; V was cut back by 6 bases and J by 7 bases. Per the germline V gene, CDR1 is KGHDR and CDR2 is SFDVKD. The CDR3 sequence: CATSSGGNSPLHF. CDR3 DNA sequence: TGTGCCACCAGTTCAGGGGGCAATTCACCCCTCCACTTT.

The chain couples TRBV5-5 to TRBJ1-6; 7 bases are a match to TRBD1. Germline trimming cut 1 base from V and 9 bases from J; bases unmatched to any gene: 7. CDR1 is SGHKS, CDR2 YYEKEE, per germline (reference sequence). The CDR3 covers 15 residues. CDR3 region: CASSLRQGSGSPLHF. CDR3 bases: TGTGCCAGCAGCTTGAGACAGGGTTCGGGTTCACCCCTCCACTTT. The full variable domain, completed using reference TRBV5-5 and TRBJ1-6, is DAGVTQSPTHLIKTRGQQVTLRCSPISGHKSVSWYQQVLGQGPQFIFQYYEKEERGRGNFPDRFSARQFPNYSSELNVNALLLGDSALYLCASSLRQGSGSPLHFGNGTRLTVT.

This clone was found once. The rearrangement joins TRBV5-1 to TRBJ2-3, with D unclear. Germline CDR1 is SGHRS and CDR2 is YFSETQ. The CDR3 covers 15 residues. Trimming took off 0 bases at V and 3 bases at J, with 11 bases between the two ends. The CDR3 sequence is CASSLGSTKTDTQYF. As DNA, the CDR3 is TGCGCCAGCAGCTTGGGATCAACGAAAACAGATACGCAGTATTTT.

This clone has only one observation. The J gene is TRBJ1-4, the V gene TRBV5-1; D unclear. CDR1 and CDR2 (germline): SGHRS, YFSETQ. Trimming took off 5 bases at V and 8 bases at J, with 13 bases between the two ends. The CDR3 extends over 13 amino acids. CDR3 sequence: CASRAGDGEKLFF. CDR3 DNA: TGCGCCAGCAGGGCCGGGGATGGAGAAAAACTGTTTTTT.